This entry describes one T cell receptor (beta chain). The clone's antigen remains unknown. No much larger clone exists at a distance of one base, and base qualities are not known. The sample comes from a study of blood T cells in healthy people across ages (dated by TCRdb to 2014 to 2015). A note on the overall study: In model experiments, template switching captured roughly one uniquely barcoded TCR beta cDNA molecule for every two T cells. Donors of different ages were randomly distributed across sequencing lanes to avoid experimental bias. Two additional independent replicas of 1 million unique cDNA reads from the same blood draw were analyzed for two donors (one aged 18 to 29 and one aged 80 or older). Age-related changes in TCR beta repertoire diversity were measured in the study by deep sequencing normalized with unique cDNA molecular identifiers. Donors were grouped into four age groups: young (average about 15 years), middle-aged (under 40), aged (about 60) and long-lived (approximately 75). The full study reports these points: Because profiling used bulk unsorted PBMCs, naive and antigen-experienced compartments could not be compared conclusively. The percentage of naive T cells measured by flow cytometry correlated strongly with observed TCR beta diversity. Compared with the aged group, the long-lived group had more naive CD4+ T cells, fewer expanded clones and increased TCR diversity, a pattern suggesting age selection. Observed TCR beta diversity per million T cells fell roughly linearly with age, and a significant reduction was already apparent by age around 40. Estimates of total diversity from one million sequenced T cells were regarded as lower bounds and underestimates. Because the CMV infection status of the donors was unknown, age-related changes in expanded clonotypes may potentially have been confounded.

Systemically healthy Caucasian individuals from Russia, some 38 in total and aged about 6 to 95 years, were included as donors. Approximately 9.3 milliliters of peripheral blood were drawn from each donor into EDTA-treated Vacutainer tubes. Ficoll-Paque density-gradient centrifugation was used to isolate PBMCs, with at least 7 million obtained per sample. Trizol reagent was used to extract total RNA from PBMCs, with at least 6 micrograms per sample. For every donor, an aliquot of PBMCs went through flow cytometry to measure the percentages of naive CD45RAhigh/CD27high T cells. CDR1 and CDR2, per the germline V gene, are SQVTM and ANQGSEA. The junction shows trimming of 6 bases on V and 2 bases on J, and the gene matches do not reach 6 bases of it. From the cysteine through the phenylalanine, the CDR3 covers 14 amino acids. This entry keeps only the CDR3 DNA: 42 bases, framed from base 1. The method was 5' RACE. The sequencing machine was an Illumina HiSeq 2500. A second PCR of about 7 to 12 cycles was run with a J-beta primer mix and a sample-barcoded 5' primer. A unique molecular identifier was introduced onto each TCR beta cDNA molecule by a template-switch 5' adaptor carrying 12 random nucleotides. Each sample yielded at least 3 million CDR3-containing paired-end reads. All of the RNA was converted into first-strand cDNA using the Mint cDNA synthesis kit, with a TRBC-specific oligonucleotide serving as the primer. Following uracil-DNA glycosylase treatment, a first 18-cycle PCR with universal primers M1SS and BC2_uni_R was performed on all cDNA. The study's own analysis went as follows. For normalization, 1 million high-quality reads, each with a distinct molecular identifier, were randomly selected from each sample. Instead of being binned into consensus sequences, reads that shared molecular identifiers were thrown out. CDR3 identification, clonotype clustering and error correction used MiTCR with a Q25 quality threshold and the strictest error-elimination algorithm. A nonparametric unseen species model using Euler transformation provided a lower-bound estimate of total TCR beta diversity. The public reads were quality trimmed at Q25 with fastp and then assembled into clones with MiXCR by TCRdb, keeping productive beta chains. All rows with the same CDR3 protein become a single entry with the most common DNA and genes. These V and J calls derive from TCRdb rather than the authors' analysis. Here the sample has 550,000 to 800,000 distinct CDR3 sequences; 32% occur a single time. 15% of the sample is taken by the ten largest.

This receptor was identified in a woman over 75 in good health. Donor details come from another sample of the same person, matched by shared clones. Recombination joined TRBV29-1 with TRBJ2-2, and TRBD1 matches 7 of the central bases. The sequenced sample was blood. The encoded CDR3 is CSVARDSNTGELFF. The DNA sequence is TGCAGCGTCGCCCGGGACAGCAACACCGGGGAGCTGTTTTTT.